Listed below are T cell receptor beta chains from one sample, sequenced in a study of cytomegalovirus exposure and HLA in healthy donors. Measured with immunoSEQ multiplex PCR; TCRdb has only the in-frame clones, and not every one. Among about 100,000 clones listed, roughly 75% were seen once. The sequencing input was PBMCs. Receptors originate from a woman aged 18-30 years in good health and CMV-seropositive. CDR3s include the opening cysteine and the closing phenylalanine or tryptophan. A D gene is named only where the DNA matches it firmly. Not all rows give a size; the values are once, few, many and, for expanded clones, a class.

v_call	clone_size	cdr3_length	d_call	j_call	cdr3_nt	cdr3_aa
TRBV28	few	14	TRBD2	TRBJ2-7	TGTGCCAGCAGTCTAGCGGGCAAACTACACGAGCAGTACTTC	CASSLAGKLHEQYF
TRBV30	-	13	-	TRBJ1-2	TGTGCCTGGAGTCCCCAGGCCGACTATGGCTACACCTTC	CAWSPQADYGYTF
TRBV6-1	-	16	-	TRBJ1-1	TGTGCCAGCAGTGGAAGGACAGCTCACACTCCCCATGAAGCTTTCTTT	CASSGRTAHTPHEAFF
TRBV5-6	-	14	TRBD2	TRBJ2-1	TGTGCCAGCAGCTCCGGGACTAGCTACAATGAGCAGTTCTTC	CASSSGTSYNEQFF
TRBV2	-	14	-	TRBJ1-5	TGTGCCAGCAGGAGGCTAGGGGGCAATCAGCCCCAGCATTTT	CASRRLGGNQPQHF
TRBV19	-	13	-	TRBJ2-7	TGTGCCAGTAGTATGGCTGAGGCATACGAGCAGTACTTC	CASSMAEAYEQYF
TRBV25-1	-	10	-	TRBJ2-5	TGTGCCAGCAGGGGGGGGACCCAGTACTTC	CASRGGTQYF
TRBV6-6	-	15	TRBD2	TRBJ2-7	TGTGCCAGCAGTGGGACTAGCGGGGTTGCCGGCGAGCAGTACTTC	CASSGTSGVAGEQYF
TRBV9	few	15	TRBD1	TRBJ1-3	TGTGCCAGCAGCGCTACAGGGGTCTCTGGAAACACCATATATTTT	CASSATGVSGNTIYF
TRBV6-4	-	15	TRBD2	TRBJ2-7	TGTGCCAGCAGTGACACGACTAGCGGGGGCTACGAGCAGTACTTC	CASSDTTSGGYEQYF
TRBV30	few	14	TRBD2	TRBJ2-1	TGTGCCTGGAGCCCCGGGACTAGCCCCACTGAGCAGTTCTTC	CAWSPGTSPTEQFF
TRBV27	-	15	TRBD2	TRBJ2-7	TGTGCCAGCAGTTTATCGCCTAGCGGGAGCTACGAGCAGTACTTC	CASSLSPSGSYEQYF
TRBV25-1	-	14	TRBD1	TRBJ2-5	TGTGCCAGCACCCTTCCAGGGGGCGGGGAGACCCAGTACTTC	CASTLPGGGETQYF
TRBV7-9	-	14	-	TRBJ1-2	TGTGCCAGCAGCTTATCTTCAGGCCACCATGGCTACACCTTC	CASSLSSGHHGYTF
TRBV6-6	-	13	-	TRBJ2-7	TGTGCCAGCAGTTACCAGGGCTCTGGCGAGCAGTACTTC	CASSYQGSGEQYF
TRBV11-2	few	12	-	TRBJ2-7	TGTGCCAGCAGAAGACTGGACTACGAGCAGTACTTC	CASRRLDYEQYF
TRBV27	-	15	TRBD2	TRBJ2-1	TGTGCCAGCAGTTTACGGCTAGCGGGAATTTATGAGCAGTTCTTC	CASSLRLAGIYEQFF
TRBV25-1	-	16	TRBD2	TRBJ2-7	TGTGCCAGCAGTGAATGGCGACTAGCGGCTCCTTTTGAGCAGTACTTC	CASSEWRLAAPFEQYF
TRBV9	-	15	-	TRBJ1-4	TGTGCCAGCAGCGTAGAATCTGCAACTAATGAAAAACTGTTTTTT	CASSVESATNEKLFF
TRBV7-8	-	14	-	TRBJ2-2	TGTGCCAGCAGCTTCCCTCCAGGGACCGGGGAGCTGTTTTTT	CASSFPPGTGELFF
TRBV6-5	once	15	-	TRBJ2-3	TGTGCCAGCAGTTACCCCCCCCACACGGGAGATACGCAGTATTTT	CASSYPPHTGDTQYF
TRBV2	-	17	TRBD1	TRBJ1-3	TGTGCCAGCAGTCAACAGGGGTGGGATTTCTCTGGAAACACCATATATTTT	CASSQQGWDFSGNTIYF
TRBV5-6	-	13	-	TRBJ1-1	TGTGCCAGCAGCTTAGGAGGGGTAGGGCAGGCTTTCTTT	CASSLGGVGQAFF
TRBV4-3	-	15	-	TRBJ2-7	TGCGCCAGCAGCCCCGAAGAGGGCAGCTCCTACGAGCAGTACTTC	CASSPEEGSSYEQYF
TRBV5-1	-	14	TRBD1	TRBJ2-1	TGCGCCAGCAGCTACCAGGGGGCCCACAATGAGCAGTTCTTC	CASSYQGAHNEQFF
TRBV4-3	-	13	-	TRBJ2-7	TGCGCCAGCAGCCAAGCTGTCTCCTACGAGCAGTACTTC	CASSQAVSYEQYF
TRBV19	-	15	-	TRBJ1-1	TGTGCCAGTAGTATCCGCACCAGGCCCCTGACTGAAGCTTTCTTT	CASSIRTRPLTEAFF
TRBV5-1	-	17	TRBD1	TRBJ2-5	TGCGCCAGCAGCGGGACAGGGGTTCACTTTAGACAAGAGACCCAGTACTTC	CASSGTGVHFRQETQYF
TRBV7-9	-	15	TRBD2	TRBJ2-1	TGTGCCAGCAGCTTAGCAGTTAGCGGGAACTATGAGCAGTTCTTC	CASSLAVSGNYEQFF
TRBV20-1	-	11	TRBD2	TRBJ2-2	TGCAGTGCTAGTGGGGGACTAGAGCTGTTTTTT	CSASGGLELFF
TRBV5-1	-	16	TRBD2	TRBJ2-1	TGCGCCAGCAGCGCCGGGGCCCTGGGGGGGTACAATGAGCAGTTCTTC	CASSAGALGGYNEQFF
TRBV23-1	-	17	-	TRBJ2-5	TGCGCCAGCAGTCATCTTTCCGGGCTTATCCCGGGAGTGACCCAGTACTTC	CASSHLSGLIPGVTQYF
TRBV5-4	-	15	TRBD1	TRBJ2-7	TGTGCCAGCAGCCTACAGGGGGCCAAAAATTACGAGCAGTACTTC	CASSLQGAKNYEQYF
TRBV7-9	-	14	TRBD1	TRBJ1-2	TGTGCCAGCAGCCCTGGACAGGAGAGCTATGGCTACACCTTC	CASSPGQESYGYTF
TRBV28	-	14	TRBD1	TRBJ2-7	TGTGCCAGCAGTTACGGGACAGGGGGCGGCGAGCAGTACTTC	CASSYGTGGGEQYF
TRBV6-5	-	14	TRBD1	TRBJ1-5	TGTGCCAGCAGTCGCGACAGGGGAAATCAGCCCCAGCATTTT	CASSRDRGNQPQHF
TRBV29-1	-	14	TRBD2	TRBJ2-7	TGCAGCGTGGGGAGCTGGGGGGGACCCTACGAGCAGTACTTC	CSVGSWGGPYEQYF
TRBV2	-	14	-	TRBJ2-3	TGTGCCAGGGCGGTATTGGCCCACACAGATACGCAGTATTTT	CARAVLAHTDTQYF
TRBV30	-	14	-	TRBJ1-1	TGTGCCTGGAGGGGTGCGGCGAGAAACACTGAAGCTTTCTTT	CAWRGAARNTEAFF
TRBV4-2	-	16	TRBD2	TRBJ2-1	TGTGCCAGCAGCCAAGATCTAGCGGGCTCCTACAATGAGCAGTTCTTC	CASSQDLAGSYNEQFF
TRBV4-2	-	15	-	TRBJ2-1	TGTGCCAGCAGCCAAGAGTCTAGCGCGTACAATGAGCAGTTCTTC	CASSQESSAYNEQFF
TRBV4-3	-	16	TRBD2	TRBJ2-1	TGCGCCAGCAGCCAAGATCTAACTAGCGGGTACAATGAGCAGTTCTTC	CASSQDLTSGYNEQFF
TRBV2	-	13	-	TRBJ1-3	TGTGCCAGCAGGCGGGGTGCTGGAAACACCATATATTTT	CASRRGAGNTIYF
TRBV28	-	15	-	TRBJ1-3	TGTGCCAGCAGTTTATCGTCAGGGTCTGGAAACACCATATATTTT	CASSLSSGSGNTIYF
TRBV10-3	-	13	TRBD1	TRBJ1-2	TGTGCCATCACCCCGCCAGGGGGCAGCGGCTACACCTTC	CAITPPGGSGYTF
TRBV7-2	few	17	TRBD1	TRBJ2-3	TGTGCCAGCAGTCGGCGCAGGGGGCTGGAAAGCACAGATACGCAGTATTTT	CASSRRRGLESTDTQYF
TRBV19	-	16	TRBD1	TRBJ1-2	TGTGCCAGTAGTATCCTCTCGGACAGGGGGTATGGTGGCTACACCTTC	CASSILSDRGYGGYTF
TRBV25-1	-	15	TRBD1	TRBJ2-7	TGTGCCAGCAGTGGCCCCGGGACAGGCACTTACGAGCAGTACTTC	CASSGPGTGTYEQYF
TRBV15	few	16	TRBD1	TRBJ2-1	TGTGCCACCAGCAGAGACCCGGGACAGGGAACCAATGAGCAGTTCTTC	CATSRDPGQGTNEQFF
TRBV28	-	16	TRBD2	TRBJ2-1	TGTGCCAGCAGTTCTGTCACTAGCGGGGCCTACAATGAGCAGTTCTTC	CASSSVTSGAYNEQFF
TRBV28	-	15	TRBD1	TRBJ2-3	TGTGCCAGCAGTGCGACAGGGGGAGAAGAAGATACGCAGTATTTT	CASSATGGEEDTQYF
TRBV4-1	-	18	-	TRBJ2-3	TGCGCCAGCAGCCAAGGAGGATTTAGGGGCGGGATAAGAGATACGCAGTATTTT	CASSQGGFRGGIRDTQYF
TRBV7-2	-	12	-	TRBJ2-7	TGTGCCAGCAGCTTAATGAGGAGCGAGCAGTACTTC	CASSLMRSEQYF
TRBV25-1	-	13	TRBD1	TRBJ2-5	TGTGCCAGCAGTGTTACAGGGGGCGAGACCCAGTACTTC	CASSVTGGETQYF
TRBV18	-	16	TRBD1	TRBJ2-5	TGTGCCAGCTCACCACCAGGGGGCGGGTTTCAGGAGACCCAGTACTTC	CASSPPGGGFQETQYF
TRBV28	-	12	TRBD2	TRBJ2-5	TGTGCCAGCAGTTCGGATGGGGGGGCCCAGTACTTC	CASSSDGGAQYF